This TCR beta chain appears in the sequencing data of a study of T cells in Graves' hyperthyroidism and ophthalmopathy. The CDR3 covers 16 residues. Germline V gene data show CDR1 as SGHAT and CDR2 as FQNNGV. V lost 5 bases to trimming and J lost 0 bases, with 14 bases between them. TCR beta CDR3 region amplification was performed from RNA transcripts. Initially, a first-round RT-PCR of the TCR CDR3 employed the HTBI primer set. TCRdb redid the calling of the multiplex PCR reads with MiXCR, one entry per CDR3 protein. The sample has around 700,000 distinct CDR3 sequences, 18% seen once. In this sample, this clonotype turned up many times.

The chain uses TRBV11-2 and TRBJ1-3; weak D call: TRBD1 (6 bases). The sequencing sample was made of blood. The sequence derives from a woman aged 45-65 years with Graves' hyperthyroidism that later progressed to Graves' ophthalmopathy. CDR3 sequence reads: CASSGQPFDSGNTIYF. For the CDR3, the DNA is TGTGCCAGCAGCGGACAGCCGTTTGACTCTGGAAACACCATATATTTT.